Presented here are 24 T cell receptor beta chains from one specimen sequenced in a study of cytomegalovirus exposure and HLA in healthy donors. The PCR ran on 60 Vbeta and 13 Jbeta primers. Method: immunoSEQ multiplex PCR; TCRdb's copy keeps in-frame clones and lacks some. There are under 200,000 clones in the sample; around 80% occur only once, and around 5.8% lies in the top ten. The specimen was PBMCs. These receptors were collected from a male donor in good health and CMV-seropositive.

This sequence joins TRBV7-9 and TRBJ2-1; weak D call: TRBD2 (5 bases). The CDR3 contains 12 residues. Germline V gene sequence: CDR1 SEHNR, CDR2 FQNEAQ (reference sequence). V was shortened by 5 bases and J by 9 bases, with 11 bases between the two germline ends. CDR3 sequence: CASSRGGLEQFF. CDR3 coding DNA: TGTGCCAGCAGCCGGGGTGGGCTTGAGCAGTTCTTC.

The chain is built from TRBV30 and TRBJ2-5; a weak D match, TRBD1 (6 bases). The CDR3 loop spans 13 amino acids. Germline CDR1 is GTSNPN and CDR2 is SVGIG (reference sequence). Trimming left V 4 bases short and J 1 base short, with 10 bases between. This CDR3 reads CAWKVQGQETQYF. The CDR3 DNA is TGTGCCTGGAAGGTACAGGGCCAAGAGACCCAGTACTTC.

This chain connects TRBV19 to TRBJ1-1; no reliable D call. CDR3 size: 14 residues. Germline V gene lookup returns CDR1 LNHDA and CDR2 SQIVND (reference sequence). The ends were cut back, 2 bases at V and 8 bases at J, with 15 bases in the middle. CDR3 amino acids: CASSIFAGGREAFF. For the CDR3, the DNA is TGTGCCAGTAGTATATTCGCCGGTGGCAGGGAAGCTTTCTTT. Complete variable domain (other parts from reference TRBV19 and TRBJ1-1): DGGITQSPKYLFRKEGQNVTLSCEQNLNHDAMYWYRQDPGQGLRLIYYSQIVNDFQKGDIAEGYSVSREKKESFPLTVTSAQKNPTAFYLCASSIFAGGREAFFGQGTRLTVV.

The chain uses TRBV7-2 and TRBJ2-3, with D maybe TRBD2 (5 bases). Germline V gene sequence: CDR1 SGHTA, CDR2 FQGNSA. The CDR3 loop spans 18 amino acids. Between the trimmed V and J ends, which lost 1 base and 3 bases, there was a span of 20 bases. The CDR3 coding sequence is TGTGCCAGCAGCTTAGGTTTCTCTTGGGAGAACGGTACAGATACGCAGTATTTT. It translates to CASSLGFSWENGTDTQYF.

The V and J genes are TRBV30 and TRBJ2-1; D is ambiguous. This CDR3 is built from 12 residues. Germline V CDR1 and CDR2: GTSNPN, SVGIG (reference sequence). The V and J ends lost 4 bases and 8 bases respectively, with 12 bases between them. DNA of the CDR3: TGTGCCTGGACCCTGAGCGTGTATGAGCAGTTCTTC. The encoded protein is CAWTLSVYEQFF.

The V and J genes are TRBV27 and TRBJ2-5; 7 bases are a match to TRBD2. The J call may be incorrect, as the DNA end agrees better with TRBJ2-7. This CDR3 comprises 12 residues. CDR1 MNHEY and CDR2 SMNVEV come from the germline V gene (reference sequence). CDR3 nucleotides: TGTGCCAGCATTGGGGGGGTCGGCGAGCAGTACTTC. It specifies CASIGGVGEQYF.

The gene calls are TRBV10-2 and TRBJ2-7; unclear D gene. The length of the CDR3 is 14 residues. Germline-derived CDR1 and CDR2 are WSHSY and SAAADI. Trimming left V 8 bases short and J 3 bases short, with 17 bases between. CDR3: CASSRSTRSYEQYF. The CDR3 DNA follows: TGCGCCAGCTCGCGTTCCACCCGAAGCTACGAGCAGTACTTC.

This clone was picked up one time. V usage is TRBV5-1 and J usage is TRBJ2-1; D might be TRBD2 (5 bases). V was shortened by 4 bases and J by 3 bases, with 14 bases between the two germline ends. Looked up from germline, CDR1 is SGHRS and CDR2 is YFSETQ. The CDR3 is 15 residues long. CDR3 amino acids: CASSTPDFIYNEQFF. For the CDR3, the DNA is TGCGCCAGCAGCACCCCGGACTTTATCTACAATGAGCAGTTCTTC. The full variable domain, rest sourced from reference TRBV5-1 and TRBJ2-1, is KAGVTQTPRYLIKTRGQQVTLSCSPISGHRSVSWYQQTPGQGLQFLFEYFSETQRNKGNFPGRFSGRQFSNSRSEMNVSTLELGDSALYLCASSTPDFIYNEQFFGPGTRLTVL.

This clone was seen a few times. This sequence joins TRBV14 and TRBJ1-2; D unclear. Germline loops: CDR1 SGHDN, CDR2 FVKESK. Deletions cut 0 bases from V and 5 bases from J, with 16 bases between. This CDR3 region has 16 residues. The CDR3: CASSQDVRTVEYGYTF. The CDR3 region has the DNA TGTGCCAGCAGCCAAGATGTGAGGACTGTTGAGTATGGCTACACCTTC.

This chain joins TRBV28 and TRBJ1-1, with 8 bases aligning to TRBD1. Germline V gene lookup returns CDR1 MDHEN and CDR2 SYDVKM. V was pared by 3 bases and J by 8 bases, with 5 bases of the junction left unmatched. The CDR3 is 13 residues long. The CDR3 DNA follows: TGTGCCAGCAGTTTCAGGGGGCGGTCGGAAGCTTTCTTT. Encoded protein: CASSFRGRSEAFF.

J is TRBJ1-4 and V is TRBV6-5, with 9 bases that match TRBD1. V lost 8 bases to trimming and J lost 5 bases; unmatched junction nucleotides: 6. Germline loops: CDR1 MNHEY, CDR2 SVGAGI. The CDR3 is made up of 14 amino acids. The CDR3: CASGSTGGNEKLFF. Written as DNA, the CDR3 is TGTGCCAGCGGATCGACAGGGGGGAATGAAAAACTGTTTTTT.

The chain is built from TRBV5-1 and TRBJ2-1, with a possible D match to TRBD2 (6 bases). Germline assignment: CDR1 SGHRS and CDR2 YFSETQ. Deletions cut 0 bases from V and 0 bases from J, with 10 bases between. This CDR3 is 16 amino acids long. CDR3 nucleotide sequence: TGCGCCAGCAGCTTGGGACTCGGGAGCTCCTACAATGAGCAGTTCTTC. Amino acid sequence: CASSLGLGSSYNEQFF.

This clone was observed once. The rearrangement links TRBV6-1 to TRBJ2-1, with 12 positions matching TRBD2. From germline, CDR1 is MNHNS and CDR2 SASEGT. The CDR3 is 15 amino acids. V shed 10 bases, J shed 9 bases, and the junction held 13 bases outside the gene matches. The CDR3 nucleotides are TGTGCCACATCGACTAGCGGGAGAGGAGACGCTGAGCAGTTCTTC. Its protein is CATSTSGRGDAEQFF.

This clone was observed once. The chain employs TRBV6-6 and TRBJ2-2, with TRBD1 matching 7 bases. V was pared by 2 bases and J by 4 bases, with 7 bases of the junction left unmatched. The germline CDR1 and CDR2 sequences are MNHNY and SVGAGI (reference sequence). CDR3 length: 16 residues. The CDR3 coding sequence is TGTGCCAGCAGTTACCCGACAGGGTCGGGCACCGGGGAGCTGTTTTTT. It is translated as CASSYPTGSGTGELFF.

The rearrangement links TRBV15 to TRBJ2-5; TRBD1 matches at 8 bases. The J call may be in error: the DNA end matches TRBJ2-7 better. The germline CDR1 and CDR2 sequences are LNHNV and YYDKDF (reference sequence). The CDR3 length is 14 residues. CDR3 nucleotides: TGTGCCACCAGCATCAATCAGGGGGCTTACGAGCAGTACTTC. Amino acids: CATSINQGAYEQYF.

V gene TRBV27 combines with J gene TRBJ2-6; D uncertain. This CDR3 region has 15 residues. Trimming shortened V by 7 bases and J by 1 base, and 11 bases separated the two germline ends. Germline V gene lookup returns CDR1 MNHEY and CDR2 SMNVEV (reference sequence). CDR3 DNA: TGTGCCAGCACTTCCAGGTCGTCTGGGGCCAACGTCCTGACTTTC. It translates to CASTSRSSGANVLTF.

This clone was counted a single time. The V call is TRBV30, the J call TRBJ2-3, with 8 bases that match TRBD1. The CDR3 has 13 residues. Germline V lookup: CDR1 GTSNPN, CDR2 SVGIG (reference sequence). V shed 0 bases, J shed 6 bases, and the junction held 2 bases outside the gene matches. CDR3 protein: CAWSVGQVDTQYF. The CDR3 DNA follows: TGTGCCTGGAGTGTGGGACAGGTTGATACGCAGTATTTT.

Written as DNA, the CDR3 is TGTGCCAGCAGCAAAAAGGGGACAGCAGAAAAACTGTTTTTT. This codes for CASSKKGTAEKLFF. The chain links TRBV21-1 to TRBJ1-4; the D call in the table, TRBD1, was not verified against the DNA. TRBV21-1 is designated a pseudogene. The CDR3 is 14 residues long.

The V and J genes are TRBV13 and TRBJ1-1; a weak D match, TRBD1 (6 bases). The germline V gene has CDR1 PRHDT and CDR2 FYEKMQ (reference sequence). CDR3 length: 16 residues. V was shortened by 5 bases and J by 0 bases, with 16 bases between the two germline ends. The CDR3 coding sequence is TGTGCCAGCAGCCCAGTGCGGACAGCAATGAACACTGAAGCTTTCTTT. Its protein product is CASSPVRTAMNTEAFF.

Here the CDR3 reads CASRFRAGASGDTQYF. The CDR3 DNA reads as TGTGCCAGCAGATTCAGAGCGGGAGCTAGCGGAGATACGCAGTATTTT. The chain links TRBV7-2 to TRBJ2-3, with 8 bases that match TRBD2. V shed 6 bases and J 5 bases; nucleotides not matched to a gene: 13. The V gene's germline CDR1 is SGHTA and CDR2 FQGNSA. The CDR3 consists of 16 residues.

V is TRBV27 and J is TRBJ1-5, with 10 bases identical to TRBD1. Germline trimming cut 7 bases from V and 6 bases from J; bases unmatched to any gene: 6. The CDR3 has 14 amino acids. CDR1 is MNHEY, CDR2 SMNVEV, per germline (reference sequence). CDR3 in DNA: TGTGCCAGCACCCGGACAGGGGGAAGTCAGCCCCAGCATTTT. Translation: CASTRTGGSQPQHF.

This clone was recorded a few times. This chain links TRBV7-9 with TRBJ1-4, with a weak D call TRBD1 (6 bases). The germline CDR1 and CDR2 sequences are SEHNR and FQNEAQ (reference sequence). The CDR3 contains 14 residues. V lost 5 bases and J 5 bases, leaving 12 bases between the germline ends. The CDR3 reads CASSVRTGNEKLFF. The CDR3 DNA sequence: TGTGCCAGCAGCGTCCGCACAGGGAATGAAAAACTGTTTTTT.

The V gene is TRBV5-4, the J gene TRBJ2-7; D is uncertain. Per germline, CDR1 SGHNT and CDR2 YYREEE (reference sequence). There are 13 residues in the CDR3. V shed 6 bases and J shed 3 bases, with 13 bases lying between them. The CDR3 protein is CASTPGGIYEQYF. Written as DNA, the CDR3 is TGTGCCAGCACCCCCGGCGGTATCTACGAGCAGTACTTC.

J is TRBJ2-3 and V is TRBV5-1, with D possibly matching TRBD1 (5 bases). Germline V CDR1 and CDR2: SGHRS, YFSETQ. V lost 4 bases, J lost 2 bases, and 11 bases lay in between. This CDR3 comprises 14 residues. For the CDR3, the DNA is TGCGCCAGCAGCCCTAAAGGGGACACAGATACGCAGTATTTT. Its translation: CASSPKGDTDTQYF.